This TCR beta chain was sequenced during a study of human T cells and chemical hapten exposure. Per the germline V gene, CDR1 is DFQATT and CDR2 is SNEGSKA (reference sequence). Trimming left V 1 base short and J 4 bases short, with 6 bases between. This CDR3 comprises 12 residues. Time point defined: patch test 1, 2 weeks after DPC sensitization. Described treatment: therapeutic diphenylcyclopropenone sensitization with weekly scalp DPC. TCRdb redid the calling of the RACE reads with MiXCR, one entry per CDR3 protein. This table has roughly 180,000 distinct CDR3 sequences, approximately 15% appearing once. This clonotype was counted a few times.

The receptor was isolated from a woman under 40 with alopecia areata. Some clones in this sample may be carry-over from other donors' samples. This chain links TRBV20-1 with TRBJ2-3; D unresolved. The specimen comprised whole blood, sampled in connection with sensitization to the hapten diphenylcyclopropenone (DPC). Here the CDR3 DNA reads TGCAGTGCTAGAGGCCTAGCAGATACGCAGTATTTT. It specifies CSARGLADTQYF.